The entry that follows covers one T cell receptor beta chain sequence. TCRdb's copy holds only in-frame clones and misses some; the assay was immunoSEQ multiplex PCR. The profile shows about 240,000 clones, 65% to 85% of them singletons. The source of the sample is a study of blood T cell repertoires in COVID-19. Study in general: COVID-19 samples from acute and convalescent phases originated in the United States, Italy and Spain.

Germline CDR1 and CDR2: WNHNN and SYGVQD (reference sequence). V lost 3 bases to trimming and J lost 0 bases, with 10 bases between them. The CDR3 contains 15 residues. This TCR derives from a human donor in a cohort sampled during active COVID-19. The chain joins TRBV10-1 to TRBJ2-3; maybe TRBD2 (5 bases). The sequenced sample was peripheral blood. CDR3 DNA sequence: TGCGCCAGCAGTGACTTACGGGGTAGCACAGATACGCAGTATTTT. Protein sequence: CASSDLRGSTDTQYF.